This T cell receptor (beta chain) stems from a study of cytomegalovirus exposure and HLA in healthy donors. A multiplex PCR was run with 60 Vbeta primers and 13 Jbeta primers. This table comes from immunoSEQ multiplex PCR, and its TCRdb copy is limited to in-frame clones, with some not included. The sample consists of 90,000 to 150,000 clones, around 79% of them appearing once. Findings and limits, study-wide: It was reportedly the case that the classifier diagnosed cytomegalovirus status with high specificity and sensitivity.

The CDR3 consists of 15 residues. The ends lost 3 bases at V and 7 bases at J; junction bases unmatched: 8. The germline CDR1 and CDR2 sequences are SEHNR and FQNEAQ (reference sequence). About this clone itself: Its target is not known.

Input material: PBMCs. The receptor's source is a woman between 18 and 29 years old in good health and CMV-seronegative. The V gene is TRBV7-9, the J gene TRBJ1-4, with 7 positions matching TRBD1. DNA for the CDR3: TGTGCCAGCAGCTTGGGGGACAGCCCATTTGAAAAACTGTTTTTT. Translation gives CASSLGDSPFEKLFF.